This T cell receptor beta chain stems from a study of blood T cells in healthy people across ages. General study findings and limits: Higher diversity and more naive CD4+ cells were features of long-lived donors, compared to aged donors.

With respect to this clonotype: Its antigen remains unknown.

The use of a sample-barcoded 5' primer and a J-beta primer mix characterized a second PCR of about 7 to 12 cycles. Using its own MiXCR run on the 5' RACE reads, TCRdb lists one record per CDR3 protein. The sample yields about a million distinct CDR3 sequences, 45% to 50% seen once. CDR3 length equals 11 residues. The V and J ends lost 6 bases and 4 bases respectively, with 5 bases between them. Germline V gene sequence: CDR1 SEHNR, CDR2 FQNEAQ (reference sequence). The receptor was isolated from a man under 40 in good health. The sample comprised blood. This chain connects TRBV7-9 to TRBJ2-3, with D hard to call. The DNA of the CDR3 is TGTGCCAGCAGAAGTGCAGATACGCAGTATTTT. Protein product: CASRSADTQYF.